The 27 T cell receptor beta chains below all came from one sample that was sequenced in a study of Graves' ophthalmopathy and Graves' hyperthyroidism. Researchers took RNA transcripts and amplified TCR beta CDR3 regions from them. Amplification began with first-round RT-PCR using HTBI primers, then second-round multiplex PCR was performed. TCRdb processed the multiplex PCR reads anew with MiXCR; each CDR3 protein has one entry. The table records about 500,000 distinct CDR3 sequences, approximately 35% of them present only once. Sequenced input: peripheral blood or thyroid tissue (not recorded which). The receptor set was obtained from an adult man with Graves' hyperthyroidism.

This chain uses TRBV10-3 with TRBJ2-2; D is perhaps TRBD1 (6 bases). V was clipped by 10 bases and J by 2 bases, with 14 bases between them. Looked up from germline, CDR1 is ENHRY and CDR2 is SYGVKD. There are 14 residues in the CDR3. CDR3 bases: TGTGCCAGCAGGCGAGGGGGAAACACCGGGGAGCTGTTTTTT. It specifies CASRRGGNTGELFF.

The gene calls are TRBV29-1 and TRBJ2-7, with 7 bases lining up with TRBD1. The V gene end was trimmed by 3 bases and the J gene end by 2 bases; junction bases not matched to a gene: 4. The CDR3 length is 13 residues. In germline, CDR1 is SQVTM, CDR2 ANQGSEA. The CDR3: CSVDRDSPYEQYF. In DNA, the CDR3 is TGCAGCGTTGATCGGGACAGCCCCTACGAGCAGTACTTC.

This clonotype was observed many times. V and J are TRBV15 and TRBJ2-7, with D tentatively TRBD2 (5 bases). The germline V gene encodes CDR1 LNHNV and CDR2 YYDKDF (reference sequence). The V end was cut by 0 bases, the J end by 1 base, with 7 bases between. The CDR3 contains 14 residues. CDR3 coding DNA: TGTGCCACCAGCAGAGATCGGGAATCCTACGAGCAGTACTTC. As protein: CATSRDRESYEQYF.

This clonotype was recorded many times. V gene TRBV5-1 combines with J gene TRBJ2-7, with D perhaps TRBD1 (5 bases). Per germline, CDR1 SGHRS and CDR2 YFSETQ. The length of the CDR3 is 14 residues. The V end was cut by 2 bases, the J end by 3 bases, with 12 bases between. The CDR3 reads CASSFGDRLYEQYF. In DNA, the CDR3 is TGCGCCAGCAGCTTCGGAGACAGACTCTACGAGCAGTACTTC.

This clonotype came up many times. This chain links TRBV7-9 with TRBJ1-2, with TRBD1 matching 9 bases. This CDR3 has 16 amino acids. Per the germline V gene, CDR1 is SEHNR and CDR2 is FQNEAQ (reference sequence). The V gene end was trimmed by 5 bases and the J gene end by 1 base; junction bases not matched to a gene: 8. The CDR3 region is CASSPTDRGNNYGYTF. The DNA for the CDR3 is TGTGCCAGCAGCCCGACCGACAGGGGGAATAACTATGGCTACACCTTC.

The CDR3 DNA reads as TGTGCCAGCAGTGAAATAGTGTCGGGGACCATCAAGACTGAAGCTTTCTTT. This gives the protein CASSEIVSGTIKTEAFF. The rearrangement uses TRBV2 and TRBJ1-1; TRBD1 might be the D (5 bases). V was cut by 2 bases and J by 5 bases, with 21 bases left in between. CDR3 size: 17 residues. From germline, CDR1 is SNHLY and CDR2 FYNNEI. The complete variable domain, with remaining parts taken from reference TRBV2 and TRBJ1-1, reads EPEVTQTPSHQVTQMGQEVILRCVPISNHLYFYWYRQILGQKVEFLVSFYNNEISEKSEIFDDQFSVERPDGSNFTLKIRSTKLEDSAMYFCASSEIVSGTIKTEAFFGQGTRLTVV.

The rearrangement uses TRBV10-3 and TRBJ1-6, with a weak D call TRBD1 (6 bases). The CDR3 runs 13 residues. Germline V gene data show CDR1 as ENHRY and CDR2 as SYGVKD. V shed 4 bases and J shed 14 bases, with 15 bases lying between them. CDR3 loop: CAISVQGSSALHF. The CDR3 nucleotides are TGTGCCATCAGTGTCCAGGGGAGTAGCGCCCTCCACTTT.

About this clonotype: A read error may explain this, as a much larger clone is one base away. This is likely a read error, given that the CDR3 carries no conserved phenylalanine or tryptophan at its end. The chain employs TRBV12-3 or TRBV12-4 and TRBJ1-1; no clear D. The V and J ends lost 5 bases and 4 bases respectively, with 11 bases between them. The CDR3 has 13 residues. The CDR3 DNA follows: TGTGCCAGCAGTGTTCTACGCCGCACTGAAGCTTTCCTT. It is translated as CASSVLRRTEAFL.

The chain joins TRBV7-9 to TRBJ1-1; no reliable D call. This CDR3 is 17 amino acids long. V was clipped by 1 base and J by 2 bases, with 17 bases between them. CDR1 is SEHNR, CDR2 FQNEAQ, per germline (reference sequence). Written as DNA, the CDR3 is TGTGCCAGCAGCTTAGAACCCCGACCCTCCCTCAACACTGAAGCTTTCTTT. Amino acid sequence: CASSLEPRPSLNTEAFF.

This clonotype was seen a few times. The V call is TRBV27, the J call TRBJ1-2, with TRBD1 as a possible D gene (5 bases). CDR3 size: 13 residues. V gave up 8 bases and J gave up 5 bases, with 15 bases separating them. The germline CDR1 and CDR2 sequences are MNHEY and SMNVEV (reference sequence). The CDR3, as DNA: TGTGCCAGCTTCTCCCAGGGAGGTTATGGCTACACCTTC. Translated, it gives CASFSQGGYGYTF.

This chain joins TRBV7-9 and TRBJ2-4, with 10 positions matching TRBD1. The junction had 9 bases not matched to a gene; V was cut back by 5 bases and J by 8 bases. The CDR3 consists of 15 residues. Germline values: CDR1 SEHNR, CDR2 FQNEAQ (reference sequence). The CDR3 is CASSNTTGGLDIQYF. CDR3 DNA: TGTGCCAGCAGCAACACGACAGGGGGCCTGGACATTCAGTACTTC. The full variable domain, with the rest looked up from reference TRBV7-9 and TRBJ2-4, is DTGVSQNPRHKITKRGQNVTFRCDPISEHNRLYWYRQTLGQGPEFLTYFQNEAQLEKSRLLSDRFSAERPKGSFSTLEIQRTEQGDSAMYLCASSNTTGGLDIQYFGAGTRLSVL.

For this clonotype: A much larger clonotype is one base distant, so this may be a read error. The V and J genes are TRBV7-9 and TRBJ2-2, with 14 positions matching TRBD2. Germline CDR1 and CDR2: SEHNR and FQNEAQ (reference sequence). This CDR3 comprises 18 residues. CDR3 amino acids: CASSPAAGLAGVGAELFF. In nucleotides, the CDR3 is TGTGCTAGCAGCCCGGCCGCGGGACTAGCGGGAGTTGGCGCCGAGCTGTTTTTT. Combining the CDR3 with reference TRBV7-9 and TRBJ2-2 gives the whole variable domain DTGVSQNPRHKITKRGQNVTFRCDPISEHNRLYWYRQTLGQGPEFLTYFQNEAQLEKSRLLSDRFSAERPKGSFSTLEIQRTEQGDSAMYLCASSPAAGLAGVGAELFFGEGSRLTVL.

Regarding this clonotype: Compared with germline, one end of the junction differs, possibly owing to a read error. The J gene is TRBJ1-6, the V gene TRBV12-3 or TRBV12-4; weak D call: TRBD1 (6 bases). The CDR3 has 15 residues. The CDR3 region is CASSLAGTKNSPLHF. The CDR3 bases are TGTGCCAGCAGCTTAGCCGGGACAAAGAATTCACCCCTCCACTTT.

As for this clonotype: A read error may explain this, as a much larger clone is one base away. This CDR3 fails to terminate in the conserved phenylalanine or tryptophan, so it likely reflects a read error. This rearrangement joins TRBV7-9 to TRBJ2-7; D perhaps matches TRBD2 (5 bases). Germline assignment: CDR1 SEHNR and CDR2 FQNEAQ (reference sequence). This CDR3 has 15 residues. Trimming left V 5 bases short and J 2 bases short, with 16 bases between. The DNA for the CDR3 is TGTGCCAGCAGCCAAGATCCGAGCGGCACCTACGAGCAGTACCTC. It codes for CASSQDPSGTYEQYL.

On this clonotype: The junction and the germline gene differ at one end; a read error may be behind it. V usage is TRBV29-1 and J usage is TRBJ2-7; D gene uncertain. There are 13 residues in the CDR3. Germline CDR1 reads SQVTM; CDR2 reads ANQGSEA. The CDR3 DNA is TGTGCCTGGAATTGGCAGATGGACTACGAGCAGTACTTC. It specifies CAWNWQMDYEQYF.

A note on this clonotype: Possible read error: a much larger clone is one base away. This chain's CDR3 is CASSLADCYEQYF. CDR3 sequence (DNA): TGTGCCAGCAGTTTAGCGGACTGCTACGAGCAGTACTTC. The chain recombines TRBV12-3 or TRBV12-4 with TRBJ2-7; perhaps TRBD2 as D (5 bases). The CDR3 extends over 13 amino acids. Between the trimmed V and J ends, which lost 0 bases and 3 bases, there was a span of 6 bases.

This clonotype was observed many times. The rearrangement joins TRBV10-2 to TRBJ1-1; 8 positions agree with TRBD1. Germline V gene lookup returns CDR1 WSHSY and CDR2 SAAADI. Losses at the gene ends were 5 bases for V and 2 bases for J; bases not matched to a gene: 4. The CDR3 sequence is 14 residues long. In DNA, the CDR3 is TGCGCCAGCAGTCCAGGGGGCGCAAACACTGAAGCTTTCTTT. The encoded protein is CASSPGGANTEAFF.

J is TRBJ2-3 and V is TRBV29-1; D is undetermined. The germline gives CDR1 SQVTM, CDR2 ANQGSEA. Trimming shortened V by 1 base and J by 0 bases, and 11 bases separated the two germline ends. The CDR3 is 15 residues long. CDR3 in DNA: TGCAGCGTTGAAGTTACGGGTCCTAGCACAGATACGCAGTATTTT. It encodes CSVEVTGPSTDTQYF.

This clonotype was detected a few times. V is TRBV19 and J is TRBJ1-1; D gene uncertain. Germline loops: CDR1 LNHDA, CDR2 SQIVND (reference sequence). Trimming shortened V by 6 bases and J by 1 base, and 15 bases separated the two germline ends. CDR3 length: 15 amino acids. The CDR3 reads CASSPPGRGNTEAFF. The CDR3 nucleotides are TGTGCCAGTAGCCCACCAGGACGGGGGAACACTGAAGCTTTCTTT.

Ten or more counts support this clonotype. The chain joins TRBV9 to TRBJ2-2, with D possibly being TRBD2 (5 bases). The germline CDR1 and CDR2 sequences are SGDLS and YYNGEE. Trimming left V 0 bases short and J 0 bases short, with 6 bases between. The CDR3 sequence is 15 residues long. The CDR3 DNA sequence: TGTGCCAGCAGCGTAGCGGGGACGAACACCGGGGAGCTGTTTTTT. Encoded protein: CASSVAGTNTGELFF.

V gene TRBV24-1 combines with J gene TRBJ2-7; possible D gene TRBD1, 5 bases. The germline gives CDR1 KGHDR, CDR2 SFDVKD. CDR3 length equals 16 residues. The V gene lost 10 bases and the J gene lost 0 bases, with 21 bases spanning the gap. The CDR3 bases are TGTGCCACAACCTTGGAAGGCCAGGGTGCCTCCTACGAGCAGTACTTC. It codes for CATTLEGQGASYEQYF.

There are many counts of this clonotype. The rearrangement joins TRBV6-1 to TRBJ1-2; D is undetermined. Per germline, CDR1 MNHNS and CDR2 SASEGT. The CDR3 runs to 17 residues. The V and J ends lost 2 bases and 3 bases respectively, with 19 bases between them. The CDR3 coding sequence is TGTGCCAGCAGTGAAACCGTCGGGAGGCCGGTGGACTATGGCTACACCTTC. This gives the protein CASSETVGRPVDYGYTF.

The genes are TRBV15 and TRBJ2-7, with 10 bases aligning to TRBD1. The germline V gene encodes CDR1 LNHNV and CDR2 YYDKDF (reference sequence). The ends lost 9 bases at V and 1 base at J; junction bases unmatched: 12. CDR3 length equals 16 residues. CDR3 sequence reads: CATIRDRGILSYEQYF. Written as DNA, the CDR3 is TGTGCCACAATCAGGGACAGGGGAATTTTGTCCTACGAGCAGTACTTC.

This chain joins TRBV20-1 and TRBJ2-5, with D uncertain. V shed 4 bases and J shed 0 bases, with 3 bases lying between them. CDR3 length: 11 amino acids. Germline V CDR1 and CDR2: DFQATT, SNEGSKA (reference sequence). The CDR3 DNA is TGCAGTGCTAATGACCAAGAGACCCAGTACTTC. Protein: CSANDQETQYF.

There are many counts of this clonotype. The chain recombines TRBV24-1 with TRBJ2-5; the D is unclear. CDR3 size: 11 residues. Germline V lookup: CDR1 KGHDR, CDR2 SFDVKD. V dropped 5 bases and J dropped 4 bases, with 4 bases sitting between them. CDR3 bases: TGTGCCACCAGTGCAGGAGAGACCCAGTACTTC. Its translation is CATSAGETQYF.

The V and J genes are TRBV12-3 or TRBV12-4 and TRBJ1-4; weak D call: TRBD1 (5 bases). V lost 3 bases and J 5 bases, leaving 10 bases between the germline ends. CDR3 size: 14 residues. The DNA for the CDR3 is TGTGCCAGCAGTTTTATGGCAGGGAATGAAAAACTGTTTTTT. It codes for CASSFMAGNEKLFF.

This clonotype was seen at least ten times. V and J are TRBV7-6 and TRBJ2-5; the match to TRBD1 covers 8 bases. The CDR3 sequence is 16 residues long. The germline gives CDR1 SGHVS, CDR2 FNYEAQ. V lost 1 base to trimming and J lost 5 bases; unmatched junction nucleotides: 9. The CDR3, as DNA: TGTGCCAGCAGCTTAGGAGCAGGGGGCACCGGGGAGACCCAGTACTTC. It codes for CASSLGAGGTGETQYF.